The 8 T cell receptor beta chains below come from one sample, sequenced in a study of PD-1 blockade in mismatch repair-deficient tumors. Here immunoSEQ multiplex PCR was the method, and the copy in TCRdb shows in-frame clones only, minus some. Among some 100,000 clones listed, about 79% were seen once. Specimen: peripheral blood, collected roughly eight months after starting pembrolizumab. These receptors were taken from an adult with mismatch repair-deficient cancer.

CDR3 protein: CASSYSRNTGELFF. CDR3 DNA: TGTGCCAGCAGTTACTCCCGGAACACCGGGGAGCTGTTTTTT. The V call is TRBV6-5, the J call TRBJ2-2; D remains unclear. Deletions cut 0 bases from V and 1 base from J, with 3 bases between. The CDR3 has 14 residues. The germline V gene has CDR1 MNHEY and CDR2 SVGAGI.

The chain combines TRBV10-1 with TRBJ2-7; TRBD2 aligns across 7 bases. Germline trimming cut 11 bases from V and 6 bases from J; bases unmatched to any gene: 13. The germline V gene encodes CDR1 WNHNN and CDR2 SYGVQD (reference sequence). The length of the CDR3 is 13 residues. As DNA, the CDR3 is TGCGCCTCGTCGGCTAGCGGTACCTCCGAGCAGTACTTC. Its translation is CASSASGTSEQYF.

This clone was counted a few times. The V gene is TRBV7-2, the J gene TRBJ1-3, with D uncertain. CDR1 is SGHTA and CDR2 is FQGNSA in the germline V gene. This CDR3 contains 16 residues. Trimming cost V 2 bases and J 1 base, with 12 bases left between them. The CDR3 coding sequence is TGTGCCAGCAGCTTAATCCAAACTACGTCTGGAAACACCATATATTTT. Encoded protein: CASSLIQTTSGNTIYF.

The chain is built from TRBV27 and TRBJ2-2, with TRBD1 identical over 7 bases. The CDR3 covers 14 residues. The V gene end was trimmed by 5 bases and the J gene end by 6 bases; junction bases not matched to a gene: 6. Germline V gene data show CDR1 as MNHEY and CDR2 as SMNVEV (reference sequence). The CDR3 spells CASSNYRGPGELFF. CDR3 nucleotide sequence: TGTGCCAGCAGTAACTACAGGGGACCCGGGGAGCTGTTTTTT.

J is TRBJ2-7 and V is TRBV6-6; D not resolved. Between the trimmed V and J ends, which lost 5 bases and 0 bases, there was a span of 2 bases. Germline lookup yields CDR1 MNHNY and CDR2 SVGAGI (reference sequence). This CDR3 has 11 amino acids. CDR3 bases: TGTGCCAGCAGTACCTCCTACGAGCAGTACTTC. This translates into CASSTSYEQYF.

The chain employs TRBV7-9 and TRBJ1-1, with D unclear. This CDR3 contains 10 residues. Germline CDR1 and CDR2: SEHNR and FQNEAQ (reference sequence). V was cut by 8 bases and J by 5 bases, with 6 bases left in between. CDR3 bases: TGTGCCAGCCGGGGAACTGAAGCTTTCTTT. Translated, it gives CASRGTEAFF.

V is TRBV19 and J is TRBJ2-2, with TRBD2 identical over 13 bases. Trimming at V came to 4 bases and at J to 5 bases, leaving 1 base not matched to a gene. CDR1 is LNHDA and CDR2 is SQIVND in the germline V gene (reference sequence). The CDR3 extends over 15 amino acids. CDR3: CASSKGLAGTGELFF. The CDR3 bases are TGTGCCAGTAGTAAGGGACTAGCGGGGACCGGGGAGCTGTTTTTT.

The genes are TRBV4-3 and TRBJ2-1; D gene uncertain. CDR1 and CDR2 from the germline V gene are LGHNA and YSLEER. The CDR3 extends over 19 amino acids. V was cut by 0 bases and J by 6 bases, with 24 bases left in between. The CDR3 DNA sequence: TGCGCCAGCAGCCAAGAAGCGCAGAATGGCCATAAAATACGCAATGAGCAGTTCTTC. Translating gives CASSQEAQNGHKIRNEQFF.